This T cell receptor (beta chain) came from a study of blood T cells in healthy people across ages. The study, taken as a whole, reports: Possibly confounding the expanded clonotype changes was the fact that donor CMV status was unknown.

The CDR3 runs 14 residues. Germline V gene lookup returns CDR1 DFQATT and CDR2 SNEGSKA (reference sequence). The authors ran a second PCR of about 6 to 12 cycles using a sample-barcoded 5' primer and a J-beta primer mix. TCRdb re-called the 5' RACE reads with MiXCR, one entry per CDR3 protein. The sample lists some 710,000 distinct CDR3 sequences; more than 35% were seen once. Of note for this clonotype: Its antigen remains unidentified. This clone may be a read error of a much larger clone one base away.

The chain employs TRBV20-1 and TRBJ2-4; 10 bases are shared with TRBD2. The DNA end is more similar to TRBJ2-7, so the J call may be wrong. The sequenced material came from blood. The sequence derives from a man aged 80 or over in good health. The CDR3 region is CSASATSGMFEQYF. DNA for the CDR3: TGCAGTGCTTCCGCTACTAGCGGGATGTTCGAGCAGTACTTC.